This T cell receptor (beta chain) was documented in a study of a mutant IDH1 vaccine in newly diagnosed glioma. Background on the study: Of the patients given treatment, roughly 60% were male and approximately 38% were female, and a mean age of approximately 40 years was recorded.

The CDR3 spans 12 residues. Germline CDR1 is SNHLY and CDR2 is FYNNEI. Trimming stripped 4 bases from V and 2 bases from J, with 5 bases between. Sequenced by immunoSEQ multiplex PCR; TCRdb stores in-frame clones only, minus some. The sample lists tens of thousands of clones, 70% to 85% occurring once. Time point of the sample: week 5, during vaccination. One vaccine dose held 300 ug of mutant IDH1 20-mer peptide and came with topical imiquimod. Regarding this clone: Its antigen is undetermined.

The chain recombines TRBV2 with TRBJ1-2; D unclear. This TCR came from a woman aged 18-29 years with glioma. Some clones in this sample may be carry-over from other donors' samples. The sequences come from PBMCs, collected from a glioma patient whose treatment included an IDH1 peptide vaccine. The CDR3: CASSGQNYGYTF. DNA for the CDR3: TGTGCCAGCAGTGGCCAGAACTATGGCTACACCTTC.